The 2 T cell receptor beta chains below were found in one sample sequenced in a study of shared clonotypes between healthy human individuals. Clones were read by immunoSEQ multiplex PCR, and TCRdb kept only the in-frame ones, dropping some. The data show over 400,000 clones, approximately 94% seen once. The specimen was naive CD4+ T cells sorted from blood. Indicated subset: CD45RA+ positively selected. Receptors originate from a woman in her 30s in good health.

The J gene is TRBJ2-2, the V gene TRBV5-4; no definite D call. The CDR3 consists of 14 residues. Germline-derived CDR1 and CDR2 are SGHNT and YYREEE (reference sequence). The V end lost 1 base, the J end lost 7 bases, and 11 bases lay between the germline ends. The CDR3 DNA sequence: TGTGCCAGCAGCTTGAAAGCCGGAATCGGGGAGCTGTTTTTT. Its translation: CASSLKAGIGELFF.

V and J are TRBV9 and TRBJ2-5; TRBD1 is a possible D gene (6 bases). The closer fit of TRBJ2-7 to the DNA end suggests the J call may be wrong. Germline CDR1 and CDR2: SGDLS and YYNGEE. The CDR3 runs 14 residues. CDR3 nucleotides: TGTGCCAGCAGCGTAGCCGGGACATTCTACGAGCAGTACTTC. Translation gives CASSVAGTFYEQYF.